The present T cell receptor (beta chain) was sequenced within a study of T cell changes during pregnancy in multiple sclerosis. Sequencing used immunoSEQ multiplex PCR; TCRdb keeps in-frame clones, though not all of them. The repertoire includes some 100,000 clones, over 85% of them detected once, and around 1.2% sits in the top ten. The CDR3 sequence is 16 residues long. With 0 bases removed from V and 3 bases from J, the gap between germline ends came to 15 bases. Germline loops: CDR1 MNHNS, CDR2 SASEGT. Specimen: peripheral blood, collected in the second trimester of pregnancy. The chain is built from TRBV6-1 and TRBJ2-7, with D possibly TRBD2 on 7 matching bases. This receptor was taken from a female donor with multiple sclerosis, enrolled in a pregnancy study. The CDR3 coding sequence is TGTGCCAGCAGTGAAGCTAGGGGGGGCCTAAACTACGAGCAGTACTTC. It encodes CASSEARGGLNYEQYF.